This TCR beta chain was captured in a study of shared clonotypes between healthy human individuals (dated by TCRdb to the early 2020s). Regarding the complete study: Three men and a couple of women, aged 18 to 49 years, made up the cohort. For each donor, three plates each were used for CD4 naive and CD4 memory, two plates were used for CD8 naive, and one plate was used for CD8 memory. To estimate repertoire size and how much clonotypes are shared between individuals, the study performed deep sequencing of blood TCR repertoires from roughly five healthy adults. Different laboratories and diverse techniques were used to prepare libraries and sequence TCR repertoires, to increase sequencing depth and limit assay-specific biases. Between about 0.85 and 9.5 billion PBMCs per donor were obtained by leukapheresis.

Here is what the overall study found, with its caveats: The small number of donors limited the genetic and exposure-history diversity represented. Incomplete sequencing was indicated by rarefaction of sorted-subset datasets, despite the large sequencing depth. Around 5% of naive CD4, roughly 3.6% of naive CD8, 2.3% of memory CD4, and about 0.4% of memory CD8 clonotypes were shared across a few donors. Pairwise subsampling led to the expectation that sequencing depth would affect the degree of clonotype sharing among donors. Naive subsets generally had larger estimated clonotype richness than memory subsets did. Higher generation probabilities were observed for clonotypes shared by all four sorted-subset donors than for non-shared clonotypes. Sampling was restricted to blood, and TCR repertoires in tissue are likely to differ from TCR repertoires in blood.

TCR CDR3 regions were amplified from genomic DNA by multiplex PCR using the deep immunoSEQ assay. Genomic DNA extracted from each cell subset was distributed evenly over all wells of several immunoSEQ 96-well plates, and each plate served as one replicate. For sorted subsets, each replicate PCR was loaded with about 0.2 ug genomic DNA, equivalent to about 30,000 T cell genomes. Purified libraries were quantified with a Qubit 3.0 fluorometer, sized on a Bioanalyzer 2100, and re-quantified with the KAPA Library Quantification kit. A separate single-read 150-cycle Illumina NextSeq 550 flow cell was used to sequence each immunoSEQ 96-well plate. The study's own analysis went as follows. The immunoSEQ output contained only junctional sequences without quality scores, so filtering could not match that applied to full-length reads. To assign V/J genes and CDR3, sequences were annotated against IMGT germline references using PyIR, a Python wrapper for IgBLAST v1.9. Any read was removed if the V/J assignment was weak (E-value above 1e-6), the CDR3 was missing, or the read contained stop codons, out-of-frame junctions, or ambiguous translated residues. V3J clonotypes were defined by identical inferred V gene, J gene, and CDR3 amino acid sequence. To compute the percentage overlap between repertoires, the number of shared unique clonotypes was divided by the size of the smaller repertoire. Richness of each repertoire was evaluated using RTK rarefaction, the Chao1 estimator, and Recon v2.1 estimates of unobserved clonotypes. OLGA was used to compute generation probabilities for all TCRbeta clonotypes that the gDNA method yielded from a handful of donors. The source is immuneACCESS, and TCRdb retained only in-frame sequences with V and J called. Part of the clones is not carried over; for the studies checked, unresolved V genes explain less than half of this, and the remainder is unexplained. V and J calls and clone size are copied from that table; D and trimming were computed from the DNA. The sample yields some 2 million clones; roughly 95% were counted once. 1.2% of the sample goes to the ten largest clones.

In the case of this clone: Its antigen is unknown. Per-base quality was not reported, and no clone a single base away is much larger than it. Other DNA sequences in the sample encode the same CDR3.

CD8 naive samples were CD45RO-negative cells positively selected for CCR7, giving a CD45RA+CCR7+ population that excluded TemRA cells. The donors were healthy, HIV-negative adults who had no recently reported acute infections or vaccinations. Every donor was a Caucasian adult residing in Nashville, Tennessee, USA. Blood was collected by leukapheresis, and PBMCs were isolated by Ficoll-Histopaque density gradient centrifugation and then cryopreserved in liquid nitrogen vapor phase. Analytical flow cytometry was used to check the purity and quantity of every magnetically sorted T cell population. Each sorted fraction had its genomic DNA isolated and then quantified by UV absorbance on a Nanodrop 2000c. The germline V gene encodes CDR1 LNHDA and CDR2 SQIVND (reference sequence). Trimming removed 0 bases from V and 2 bases from J, leaving 5 bases between the germline ends. From cysteine to phenylalanine, the CDR3 is 13 amino acids long. Just CDR3 DNA is preserved here, 39 bases in frame from base 1.

Material: naive CD8+ T cells sorted from blood. The sample's cell subset or site label is to be understood as: CD45RA+CCR7+. The chain was built from TRBV19 and TRBJ2-7; the D gene is perhaps TRBD2, on 5 matching bases. This receptor was taken from a man in his late teens or twenties in good health. The CDR3 region: CASSIDGTYEQYF. In nucleotide form, the sequence is TGTGCCAGTAGTATAGACGGGACCTACGAGCAGTACTTC.